The 8 T cell receptor beta chains given below trace back to one sample, sequenced in a study of blood T cell repertoires in COVID-19 (TCRdb year 2020). The library was generated by the immunoSEQ multiplex PCR assay. Entries here come from immuneACCESS through TCRdb and include only in-frame sequences with V and J called. Some clones fail to appear in such tables; in the studies checked, an unresolved V gene covers under half of the shortfall, and the cause of the remainder is unknown. The sample yields about 180,000 clones; about 81% were counted once. 12% of the sample comes from the top ten. The sequenced material came from peripheral blood. Receptors originate from a woman older than 75 with COVID-19, enrolled during active disease.

The gene calls are TRBV9 and TRBJ2-2; the match to TRBD2 covers 12 bases. The CDR3 spans 17 residues. CDR1 and CDR2 from the germline V gene are SGDLS and YYNGEE. V gave up 4 bases and J gave up 6 bases; unmatched junction bases: 10. The DNA for the CDR3 is TGTGCCAGCAGCCTTCCTAGCGGGGGGGCCCGTCCCGGGGAGCTGTTTTTT. The encoded protein is CASSLPSGGARPGELFF.

This chain links TRBV27 with TRBJ2-1; TRBD2 matches 13 bases. The CDR3 totals 15 residues. V shed 5 bases and J 6 bases; nucleotides not matched to a gene: 4. Per the germline V gene, CDR1 is MNHEY and CDR2 is SMNVEV (reference sequence). CDR3 amino acids: CASSIGTSGINEQFF. CDR3 coding DNA: TGTGCCAGCAGTATCGGGACTAGCGGGATCAATGAGCAGTTCTTC.

The chain carries TRBV28 and TRBJ1-5; weak D call: TRBD1 (5 bases). In germline, CDR1 is MDHEN, CDR2 SYDVKM. The CDR3 spans 11 residues. Trimming stripped 5 bases from V and 6 bases from J, with 5 bases between. For the CDR3, the DNA is TGTGCCAGCAGTACAGGTCAGCCCCAGCATTTT. Amino acids: CASSTGQPQHF.

This clone was detected only a few times. This CDR3 is also generated by other DNA sequences in the sample. The chain employs TRBV19 and TRBJ2-1; 16 bases are shared with TRBD2. Germline assignment: CDR1 LNHDA and CDR2 SQIVND (reference sequence). CDR3 length: 17 residues. J lost 4 bases, V lost 4 bases, and 4 bases had no gene match. CDR3 loop: CASSRGLAGGSYNEQFF. For the CDR3, the DNA is TGTGCCAGTAGTAGGGGACTAGCGGGAGGGAGTTACAATGAGCAGTTCTTC.

This sequence joins TRBV27 and TRBJ1-6; TRBD1 is a possible D gene (6 bases). The V gene's germline CDR1 is MNHEY and CDR2 SMNVEV (reference sequence). This CDR3 region has 15 residues. V was trimmed by 7 bases and J by 3 bases, leaving 13 bases between them. The CDR3 DNA reads as TGTGCCAGCAAATCAGGGGCTATCTATAATTCACCCCTCCACTTT. As protein: CASKSGAIYNSPLHF.

The sample holds a few counts of this clone. The chain couples TRBV7-9 to TRBJ2-3, with 7 bases lining up with TRBD1. CDR1 SEHNR and CDR2 FQNEAQ come from the germline V gene (reference sequence). J lost 0 bases, V lost 3 bases, and 0 bases had no gene match. The CDR3 contains 14 residues. The CDR3 coding sequence is TGTGCCAGCAGCTTGACAGGGAGCACAGATACGCAGTATTTT. This gives the protein CASSLTGSTDTQYF.

The chain recombines TRBV7-6 with TRBJ2-7; 8 positions match TRBD1. The CDR3 is 14 amino acids. V shed 5 bases and J 0 bases; nucleotides not matched to a gene: 3. Per the germline V gene, CDR1 is SGHVS and CDR2 is FNYEAQ. CDR3 loop: CASSVDRVSYEQYF. The CDR3 DNA reads TGTGCCAGCAGCGTGGACAGGGTCTCCTACGAGCAGTACTTC.

The chain is built from TRBV2 and TRBJ2-7; 9 nucleotides align to TRBD1. The V and J ends lost 8 bases and 2 bases, in that order; junction bases with no gene match: 16. The CDR3 consists of 17 residues. Germline-derived CDR1 and CDR2 are SNHLY and FYNNEI. The CDR3 DNA reads TGTGCCAGCGCGAACCCCCCGGGGACAGGGCGGCCCTACGAGCAGTACTTC. It yields the protein CASANPPGTGRPYEQYF.